The text below deals with one T cell receptor beta chain. Its target is not known. Gene and germline names: mouse. The DNA ends 1 residue before the CDR3 does, and the rest of the CDR3 is filled in from the germline J gene. These data come from a study of tissue T cells after allogeneic stem cell transplantation. The study's findings and limits: Within patients, tissue anatomy strongly shaped TCR repertoire composition. Shared clones across patients were few; motif clustering revealed tissue-specific shared signatures. Blood and spleen captured only part of the tissue TCR repertoire.

Per the germline V gene, CDR1 is SNHLY and CDR2 is FYNGKV (reference sequence). This CDR3 contains 15 residues. The V end was cut by 1 base, the J end by 4 bases, with 13 bases between. CDR3 sequences, V/J genes, frequencies and template counts came from survey-depth TCRbeta sequencing. Profiled with immunoSEQ multiplex PCR; TCRdb holds only in-frame clones, not every one. The top ten clones hold about 0.55% of a sample with more than 45,000 clones, around 72% of them seen once. Sequenced sample: sorted cells pooled from one or two spleens. This receptor was obtained from a pool of C57BL/6 mice in good health. The chain is built from TRBV3 and TRBJ1-1, with D perhaps matching TRBD1 (6 bases). CDR3 sequence reads: CASSLEAGASTEVFF. The covered CDR3 bases are TGTGCCAGCAGCTTAGAGGCGGGGGCGAGCACAGAAGTCTTC.